This TCR beta chain is drawn from a study of cytomegalovirus exposure and HLA in healthy donors. As for the study in general: From donors who were HLA-typed, an early data release held 80 million to 95 million unique TCRs.

This CDR3 has 14 amino acids. Germline V gene data show CDR1 as SGHRS and CDR2 as YFSETQ. The V end was cut by 6 bases, the J end by 4 bases, with 14 bases between. As concerns this clone: Its antigen is unknown.

General observations from the study: Most sequenced TCRs were rare (though some public TCRs occurred in many donors). The study flagged around 160 TCR beta chains as cytomegalovirus-associated. Donor immune exposure was known only as CMV serostatus.

The PCR employed 60 Vbeta primers together with 13 Jbeta primers. Libraries were prepared by immunoSEQ multiplex PCR; TCRdb keeps only in-frame clonotypes and omits some of them. The sample has about 82,000 clones; about 74% are singletons. The material sequenced was PBMCs. This rearrangement joins TRBV5-1 to TRBJ1-5; D uncertain. The origin of this receptor is a woman aged 50 to 60 in good health and CMV-seropositive. The CDR3 reads CASTALPGNQPQHF. CDR3 DNA: TGCGCCAGCACCGCCCTGCCGGGAAATCAGCCCCAGCATTTT.